Given below is one TCR beta chain in context. Its specificity is not known. The PCR ran on 60 Vbeta and 13 Jbeta primers. Method: immunoSEQ multiplex PCR; TCRdb's copy keeps in-frame clones and lacks some. Counted here are roughly 150,000 clones, around 70% occurring once; the ten biggest clones make up under 2%. This sample stems from a study of cytomegalovirus exposure and HLA in healthy donors. Findings and caveats of the study: Reports described diagnosis of cytomegalovirus status by the classifier as highly specific and sensitive.

The germline V gene encodes CDR1 MDHEN and CDR2 SYDVKM. This CDR3 is built from 14 residues. V trimming: 5 bases; J trimming: 2 bases; junction bases outside the gene matches: 4. The rearrangement links TRBV28 to TRBJ2-3, with 7 nucleotides matching TRBD1. The sample taken for sequencing was PBMCs. The TCR originated in a woman aged 25 to 39 in good health and CMV-seronegative. CDR3 loop: CASSRGQDTDTQYF. The CDR3 DNA follows: TGTGCCAGCAGTCGCGGACAGGACACAGATACGCAGTATTTT. Complete variable domain (other parts from reference TRBV28 and TRBJ2-3): DVKVTQSSRYLVKRTGEKVFLECVQDMDHENMFWYRQDPGLGLRLIYFSYDVKMKEKGDIPEGYSVSREKKERFSLILESASTNQTSMYLCASSRGQDTDTQYFGPGTRLTVL.